These 16 T cell receptor beta chains were sequenced from one sample in a study of T-cell memory formation after mild COVID-19. TCRdb reprocessed the 5' RACE reads with MiXCR, giving one entry per CDR3 protein. Seen here are about 50,000 distinct CDR3 sequences, less than 15% observed once, and the top ten hold more than 20%. Input material: PBMCs or a T cell subset sorted from them (not recorded which). These receptors all stem from a man aged 18 to 29 who had mild COVID-19 (a few samples of this study predate the infection). Cell type and time point are not known.

This clonotype has just a few counts. The chain carries TRBV6-5 and TRBJ2-5; TRBD2 agrees at 16 bases. Germline CDR1 MNHEY, CDR2 SVGAGI. This CDR3 spans 16 amino acids. The V and J ends lost 6 bases and 4 bases, in that order; junction bases with no gene match: 5. The CDR3 nucleotides are TGTGCCAGCAGCATCGGGACTAGCGGGGGGGGAGAGACCCAGTACTTC. Translated: CASSIGTSGGGETQYF.

This chain connects TRBV5-1 to TRBJ1-5; D perhaps matches TRBD1 (5 bases). The length of the CDR3 is 13 residues. Germline-derived CDR1 and CDR2 are SGHRS and YFSETQ. The germline V and J ends were trimmed by 3 bases and 1 base, with 5 bases remaining between them. Written as DNA, the CDR3 is TGCGCCAGCAGCTGGGACAGCAATCAGCCCCAGCATTTT. Translating gives CASSWDSNQPQHF.

The rearrangement joins TRBV12-3 or TRBV12-4 to TRBJ1-1; D remains ambiguous. V was shortened by 8 bases and J by 4 bases, with 14 bases between the two germline ends. The CDR3 extends over 13 amino acids. CDR3 protein: CASSEGEGTEAFF. The CDR3 region has the DNA TGTGCCAGCTCGGAAGGCGAAGGCACTGAAGCTTTCTTT.

This clonotype was found a few times. The chain recombines TRBV18 with TRBJ2-2, with D uncertain. Germline values: CDR1 KGHSH, CDR2 LQKENI. The CDR3 extends over 15 amino acids. V was pared by 1 base and J by 1 base, with 7 bases between. CDR3 bases: TGTGCCAGCTCACCACAAGCCGGGAACACCGGGGAGCTGTTTTTT. Its translation: CASSPQAGNTGELFF.

This clonotype was counted between two and nine times. V gene TRBV7-2 combines with J gene TRBJ2-1; D may correspond to TRBD1 or TRBD2 (6 bases each). This CDR3 region has 16 residues. V lost 1 base to trimming and J lost 2 bases, with 12 bases between them. Germline-derived CDR1 and CDR2 are SGHTA and FQGNSA. The CDR3 bases are TGTGCCAGCAGCTTAGGTCCCGGGGGCCCCTACAATGAGCAGTTCTTC. Protein sequence: CASSLGPGGPYNEQFF.

This chain links TRBV6-2 or TRBV6-3 with TRBJ1-2, with 7 bases lining up with TRBD1. This CDR3 is 15 amino acids long. V trimming: 6 bases; J trimming: 8 bases; junction bases outside the gene matches: 15. From germline, CDR1 is MNHEY and CDR2 SVGEGT. Here the CDR3 DNA reads TGTGCCAGCAGCGCACCCGACAGGGTTAATATCGGCTACACCTTC. Protein sequence: CASSAPDRVNIGYTF.

With regard to this clonotype: A read error may be the cause here, since a much bigger clone is one base away. The rearrangement joins TRBV30 to TRBJ2-7, with D hard to call. The germline gives CDR1 GTSNPN, CDR2 SVGIG (reference sequence). Trimming pared 3 bases from V and 7 bases from J, leaving 10 bases between. The CDR3 is made up of 11 amino acids. This chain's CDR3 is CAWRRWGEQYF. CDR3 nucleotides: TGTGCCTGGAGGAGGTGGGGAGAGCAGTACTTC. Looking up the rest from reference TRBV30 and TRBJ2-7 gives the full variable domain: SQTIHQWPATLVQPVGSPLSLECTVEGTSNPNLYWYRQAAGRGLQLLFYSVGIGQISSEVPQNLSASRPQDRQFILSSKKLLLSDSGFYLCAWRRWGEQYFGPGTRLTVT.

This clonotype was recorded many times. The rearrangement links TRBV7-2 to TRBJ2-6; D is uncertain. V was trimmed by 5 bases and J by 1 base, leaving 12 bases between them. Germline V gene sequence: CDR1 SGHTA, CDR2 FQGNSA. The CDR3 is made up of 16 amino acids. The CDR3 DNA follows: TGTGCCAGCAGCCCTGGTCATACTTCTGGGGCCAACGTCCTGACTTTC. Its translation: CASSPGHTSGANVLTF. Supplemented by reference TRBV7-2 and TRBJ2-6, the full variable domain reads GAGVSQSPSNKVTEKGKDVELRCDPISGHTALYWYRQSLGQGLEFLIYFQGNSAPDKSGLPSDRFSAERTGGSVSTLTIQRTQQEDSAVYLCASSPGHTSGANVLTFGAGSRLTVL.

This clonotype was seen only a few times. The rearrangement uses TRBV7-9 and TRBJ2-5, with D uncertain. V dropped 1 base and J dropped 7 bases, with 16 bases sitting between them. The CDR3 runs 15 residues. CDR1 is SEHNR, CDR2 FQNEAQ, per germline (reference sequence). The CDR3 DNA reads TGTGCCAGCAGCTTAGATGGTCGGCTCGCCAGGACCCAGTACTTC. It is translated as CASSLDGRLARTQYF. The full variable domain, completed using reference TRBV7-9 and TRBJ2-5, is DTGVSQNPRHKITKRGQNVTFRCDPISEHNRLYWYRQTLGQGPEFLTYFQNEAQLEKSRLLSDRFSAERPKGSFSTLEIQRTEQGDSAMYLCASSLDGRLARTQYFGPGTRLLVL.

This clonotype has just a few counts. The chain has TRBV9 and TRBJ2-3, with D hard to call. The CDR3 covers 13 residues. Germline V CDR1 and CDR2: SGDLS, YYNGEE. V lost 3 bases to trimming and J lost 4 bases, with 9 bases between them. This chain's CDR3 is CASSEPLSDTQYF. The CDR3 region has the DNA TGTGCCAGCAGCGAGCCTCTGTCAGATACGCAGTATTTT.

This clonotype appeared many times. The V gene is TRBV5-1, the J gene TRBJ1-1; D is perhaps TRBD1 (5 bases). CDR3 size: 13 residues. Deletions cut 2 bases from V and 2 bases from J, with 7 bases between. Germline-derived CDR1 and CDR2 are SGHRS and YFSETQ. In nucleotides, the CDR3 is TGCGCCAGCAGCTTCGACAGTAACACTGAAGCTTTCTTT. It encodes CASSFDSNTEAFF.

The chain joins TRBV2 to TRBJ2-4, with unresolved D. The germline V and J ends were trimmed by 5 bases and 4 bases, with 3 bases remaining between them. The CDR3 covers 11 residues. CDR1 is SNHLY and CDR2 is FYNNEI in the germline V gene. The CDR3 bases are TGTGCCAGCAGTCAAAAAAACATTCAGTACTTC. Translating it yields CASSQKNIQYF.

The chain combines TRBV29-1 with TRBJ2-3, with 14 positions matching TRBD2. With V trimmed by 0 bases and J by 4 bases, 6 bases remained unmatched. The CDR3 loop spans 17 amino acids. Germline V gives CDR1 SQVTM, CDR2 ANQGSEA. This chain's CDR3 is CSVEDMGLAGVPDTQYF. In nucleotides, the CDR3 is TGCAGCGTTGAAGATATGGGACTAGCGGGAGTTCCAGATACGCAGTATTTT.

Here the CDR3 reads CSARDPPSYVDTQYF. Here the CDR3 DNA reads TGCAGTGCTAGAGATCCCCCTAGCTATGTGGATACGCAGTATTTT. This rearrangement joins TRBV20-1 to TRBJ2-3; D possibly corresponds to TRBD2 (5 bases). This CDR3 contains 15 residues. The V and J ends lost 0 bases and 6 bases respectively, with 16 bases between them. Germline CDR1 is DFQATT and CDR2 is SNEGSKA (reference sequence).

This chain uses TRBV7-2 with TRBJ1-1; tentative D call: TRBD1 (5 bases). V lost 7 bases to trimming and J lost 0 bases, with 12 bases between them. Germline V gene lookup returns CDR1 SGHTA and CDR2 FQGNSA. The CDR3 spans 14 residues. The CDR3 protein is CASKVGGLNTEAFF. The CDR3 nucleotides are TGTGCCAGCAAAGTGGGGGGATTGAACACTGAAGCTTTCTTT.

This clonotype was counted only a few times. The chain joins TRBV7-9 to TRBJ2-5, with 8 bases identical to TRBD1. J lost 5 bases, V lost 5 bases, and 7 bases had no gene match. The CDR3 is 14 residues long. The germline gives CDR1 SEHNR, CDR2 FQNEAQ (reference sequence). The CDR3 DNA sequence: TGTGCCAGCAGCCGCCCCCAGGGGGCGGAGACCCAGTACTTC. Translation: CASSRPQGAETQYF.